A single sample is the source of the 21 T cell receptor beta chains below, sequenced in a study of blood T cell repertoires in COVID-19. TCRdb keeps only in-frame clones here, not all; method: immunoSEQ multiplex PCR. The repertoire holds 150,000 to 200,000 clones, more than 70% seen once, with about 2.8% in the top ten. The sequencing sample was made of peripheral blood. The receptors shown here come from a man aged 55 to 69 with acute or convalescent COVID-19.

V is TRBV18 and J is TRBJ1-1; D is possibly TRBD1 (5 bases). CDR3 length: 15 residues. The V gene lost 8 bases and the J gene lost 1 base, with 17 bases spanning the gap. Germline values: CDR1 KGHSH, CDR2 LQKENI. Written as DNA, the CDR3 is TGTGCCAGCCGCGGCGGGGGTAGAAGGAACACTGAAGCTTTCTTT. Its protein product is CASRGGGRRNTEAFF.

This rearrangement joins TRBV23-1 to TRBJ1-6; D not resolved. TRBV23-1 counts as an open reading frame of uncertain function. The CDR3 contains 18 residues. V shed 6 bases and J shed 1 base, with 19 bases lying between them. CDR3: CASSQVDPMVSYNSPLHF. In DNA, the CDR3 is TGCGCCAGCAGCCAGGTAGACCCGATGGTATCCTATAATTCACCCCTCCACTTT.

The J gene is TRBJ1-3, the V gene TRBV6-2 or TRBV6-3; TRBD1 aligns across 7 bases. Germline lookup yields CDR1 MNHEY and CDR2 SVGEGT. With V trimmed by 2 bases and J by 0 bases, 1 base remained unmatched. The CDR3 has 15 amino acids. CDR3 region: CASSYGDSSGNTIYF. CDR3 bases: TGTGCCAGCAGTTACGGGGACAGCTCTGGAAACACCATATATTTT.

The chain carries TRBV5-4 and TRBJ2-3, with a tentative D call TRBD2 (7 bases). Germline CDR1 and CDR2: SGHNT and YYREEE (reference sequence). This CDR3 contains 16 residues. Deletions cut 4 bases from V and 5 bases from J, with 20 bases between. This CDR3 reads CASSRGGRGGEDTQYF. As DNA, the CDR3 is TGTGCCAGCAGCCGAGGGGGGCGCGGGGGCGAAGATACGCAGTATTTT.

The chain has TRBV5-1 and TRBJ1-6; TRBD1 matches 9 bases. Germline V gene data show CDR1 as SGHRS and CDR2 as YFSETQ. V lost 6 bases, J lost 7 bases, and 8 bases stayed unmatched. This CDR3 contains 15 residues. The CDR3 here is CASMPGDRENSPLHF. The CDR3, as DNA: TGCGCCAGCATGCCCGGGGACAGGGAAAATTCACCCCTCCACTTT.

This chain links TRBV3-1 (or the pseudogene TRBV3-2) with TRBJ2-5; maybe TRBD1 (5 bases). The V gene lost 4 bases and the J gene lost 1 base, with 16 bases spanning the gap. The CDR3 is 16 amino acids. The V gene's germline CDR1 is LGHDT and CDR2 YNNKEL (reference sequence). The CDR3 loop reads CASSPGQGRGQETQYF. CDR3 coding DNA: TGTGCCAGCAGCCCCGGGCAGGGTAGGGGCCAAGAGACCCAGTACTTC.

V is TRBV19 and J is TRBJ2-4, with unresolved D. There are 16 residues in the CDR3. The germline V and J ends were trimmed by 0 bases and 0 bases, with 9 bases remaining between them. Per germline, CDR1 LNHDA and CDR2 SQIVND (reference sequence). The CDR3 is CASSIDRLLAKNIQYF. The CDR3, as DNA: TGTGCCAGTAGTATAGATAGACTCTTAGCCAAAAACATTCAGTACTTC.

This sequence joins TRBV9 and TRBJ2-2, with D possibly TRBD1 on 6 matching bases. Germline loops: CDR1 SGDLS, CDR2 YYNGEE. This CDR3 is built from 15 residues. Trimming removed 2 bases from V and 0 bases from J, with 8 bases in between. As DNA, the CDR3 is TGTGCCAGCAGCGTCAGGACAGCGAACACCGGGGAGCTGTTTTTT. Residues: CASSVRTANTGELFF.

The chain joins TRBV4-1 to TRBJ2-3, with 7 bases that match TRBD1. This CDR3 comprises 17 residues. J lost 6 bases, V lost 3 bases, and 15 bases had no gene match. CDR1 and CDR2 from the germline V gene are MGHRA and YSYEKL. CDR3 sequence (DNA): TGCGCCAGCAGCCATATCCTACCGGGACAGTGGAGCGATACGCAGTATTTT. Translated: CASSHILPGQWSDTQYF.

The gene calls are TRBV7-8 and TRBJ2-1; no clear D. The CDR3 covers 17 residues. Germline V lookup: CDR1 SGHVS, CDR2 FQNEAQ. Trimming took 5 bases from V and 2 from J, leaving 19 bases between them. The CDR3 reads CASSPLPPRGTYNEQFF. CDR3 nucleotide sequence: TGTGCCAGCAGCCCCCTGCCCCCACGAGGAACCTACAATGAGCAGTTCTTC.

The chain uses TRBV7-8 and TRBJ1-6; D may be TRBD1 (5 bases). The CDR3 consists of 20 residues. V lost 2 bases, J lost 0 bases, and 20 bases lay in between. CDR1 is SGHVS and CDR2 is FQNEAQ in the germline V gene. In DNA, the CDR3 is TGTGCCAGCAGCTTAATTTCCCAACAACGGGGGAGCTCCTATAATTCACCCCTCCACTTT. Protein product: CASSLISQQRGSSYNSPLHF.

This clone was counted a single time. The chain couples TRBV7-8 to TRBJ1-5; no clear D. The CDR3 loop spans 15 amino acids. V was shortened by 5 bases and J by 1 base, with 12 bases between the two germline ends. Germline V gene lookup returns CDR1 SGHVS and CDR2 FQNEAQ. The CDR3 bases are TGTGCCAGCAGCGGGCGAGGGATGAGCAATCAGCCCCAGCATTTT. Its protein product is CASSGRGMSNQPQHF.

The gene calls are TRBV3-1 (or the pseudogene TRBV3-2) and TRBJ2-2; 9 positions agree with TRBD1. CDR3 length: 17 residues. Germline V gene lookup returns CDR1 LGHDT and CDR2 YNNKEL (reference sequence). J lost 4 bases, V lost 4 bases, and 10 bases had no gene match. As DNA, the CDR3 is TGTGCCAGCAGCCCCCGGGACAGGGCGAGAAGCACCGGGGAGCTGTTTTTT. Translation: CASSPRDRARSTGELFF.

This rearrangement joins TRBV1 to TRBJ2-2; the listed D gene, TRBD2, was not tested against the DNA. TRBV1 represents a pseudogene. This CDR3 contains 15 residues. The CDR3 DNA follows: TGCACCAGCAGCCACCGACTAGCGTCCGGGGGGGAGCTGTTTTTT. Encoded protein: CTSSHRLASGGELFF.

The chain combines TRBV5-1 with TRBJ1-2; 7 bases line up with TRBD1. The CDR3 spans 14 residues. The germline CDR1 and CDR2 sequences are SGHRS and YFSETQ. V gave up 4 bases and J gave up 3 bases; unmatched junction bases: 6. CDR3 residues: CASSRSGTDYGYTF. The CDR3 coding sequence is TGCGCCAGCAGCAGGTCCGGGACAGACTATGGCTACACCTTC. Combining the CDR3 with reference TRBV5-1 and TRBJ1-2 gives the whole variable domain KAGVTQTPRYLIKTRGQQVTLSCSPISGHRSVSWYQQTPGQGLQFLFEYFSETQRNKGNFPGRFSGRQFSNSRSEMNVSTLELGDSALYLCASSRSGTDYGYTFGSGTRLTVV.

The V and J genes are TRBV24-1 and TRBJ2-3; 9 bases line up with TRBD2. The CDR3 totals 17 residues. With V trimmed by 4 bases and J by 2 bases, 9 bases remained unmatched. CDR1 and CDR2 (germline): KGHDR, SFDVKD. The DNA for the CDR3 is TGTGCCACCAGTGACCCCCCCAGCGGGGGGTTCACAGATACGCAGTATTTT. This codes for CATSDPPSGGFTDTQYF.

The CDR3: CASSGGGSSTDTQYF. The CDR3 coding sequence is TGTGCCAGTAGTGGGGGGGGCTCTAGCACAGATACGCAGTATTTT. The chain has TRBV19 and TRBJ2-3, with a possible D match to TRBD2 (7 bases). Trimming took 5 bases from V and 0 from J, leaving 12 bases between them. CDR1 and CDR2 (germline): LNHDA, SQIVND (reference sequence). This CDR3 spans 15 amino acids.

CDR3 DNA sequence: TGTGCCAGCAGAGGACAGGGTCACGAGCAGTACTTC. It encodes CASRGQGHEQYF. V is TRBV2 and J is TRBJ2-7, with 8 bases identical to TRBD1. There are 12 residues in the CDR3. Germline values: CDR1 SNHLY, CDR2 FYNNEI. V gave up 6 bases and J gave up 5 bases; unmatched junction bases: 3.

The chain employs TRBV6-2 or TRBV6-3 and TRBJ2-7; TRBD1 matches 10 bases. Losses at the gene ends were 0 bases for V and 5 bases for J; bases not matched to a gene: 1. This CDR3 spans 14 amino acids. Germline assignment: CDR1 MNHEY and CDR2 SVGEGT. For the CDR3, the DNA is TGTGCCAGCAGTTACTCCGGACAGGGGGACGAGCAGTACTTC. Protein: CASSYSGQGDEQYF.

The genes are TRBV3-1 (or the pseudogene TRBV3-2) and TRBJ2-7, with D possibly being TRBD1 (6 bases). Germline assignment: CDR1 LGHDT and CDR2 YNNKEL (reference sequence). Trimming removed 6 bases at V and 7 bases at J, with 16 bases between. This CDR3 region has 13 residues. CDR3 in DNA: TGTGCCAGCAGTAGGACAGTTGGTCGGGAGCAGTACTTC. This gives the protein CASSRTVGREQYF.

This chain connects TRBV7-2 to TRBJ2-3; no clear D. There are 12 residues in the CDR3. Germline assignment: CDR1 SGHTA and CDR2 FQGNSA. The V end lost 5 bases, the J end lost 2 bases, and 5 bases lay between the germline ends. The CDR3 nucleotides are TGTGCCAGCAGCCCTACCACAGATACGCAGTATTTT. Protein sequence: CASSPTTDTQYF. Filled out from reference TRBV7-2 and TRBJ2-3, the complete variable domain reads GAGVSQSPSNKVTEKGKDVELRCDPISGHTALYWYRQSLGQGLEFLIYFQGNSAPDKSGLPSDRFSAERTGGSVSTLTIQRTQQEDSAVYLCASSPTTDTQYFGPGTRLTVL.